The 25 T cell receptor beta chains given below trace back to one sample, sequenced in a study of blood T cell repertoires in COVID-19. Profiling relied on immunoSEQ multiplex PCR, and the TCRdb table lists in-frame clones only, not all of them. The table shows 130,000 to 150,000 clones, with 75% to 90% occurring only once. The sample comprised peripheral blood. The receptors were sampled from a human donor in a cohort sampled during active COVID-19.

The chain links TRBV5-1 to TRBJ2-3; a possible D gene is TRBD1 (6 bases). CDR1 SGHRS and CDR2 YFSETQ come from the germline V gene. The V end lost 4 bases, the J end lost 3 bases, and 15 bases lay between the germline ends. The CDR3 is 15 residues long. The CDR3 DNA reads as TGCGCCAGCAGCCTAAAGGACGACAGGACAGATACGCAGTATTTT. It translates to CASSLKDDRTDTQYF.

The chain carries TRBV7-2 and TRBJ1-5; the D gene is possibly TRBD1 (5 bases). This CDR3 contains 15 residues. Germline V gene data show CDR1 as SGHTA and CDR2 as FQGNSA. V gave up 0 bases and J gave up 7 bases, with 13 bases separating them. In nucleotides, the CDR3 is TGTGCCAGCAGCTTAGCGCCAGGGAGGGGACAGCCCCAGCATTTT. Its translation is CASSLAPGRGQPQHF.

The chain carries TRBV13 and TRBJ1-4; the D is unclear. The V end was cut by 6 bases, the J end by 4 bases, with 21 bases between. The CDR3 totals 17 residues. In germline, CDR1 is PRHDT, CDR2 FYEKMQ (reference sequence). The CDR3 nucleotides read TGTGCCAGCAGGTCTTCCTTTTCTGGGCAGCTTAATGAAAAACTGTTTTTT. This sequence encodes CASRSSFSGQLNEKLFF.

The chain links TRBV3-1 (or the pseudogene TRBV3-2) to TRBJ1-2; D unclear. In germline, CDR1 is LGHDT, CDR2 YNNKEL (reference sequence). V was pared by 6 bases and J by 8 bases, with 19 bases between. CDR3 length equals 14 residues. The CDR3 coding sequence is TGTGCCAGCAGTCCAACCGCCGGGAGTCGCGGCTACACCTTC. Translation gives CASSPTAGSRGYTF.

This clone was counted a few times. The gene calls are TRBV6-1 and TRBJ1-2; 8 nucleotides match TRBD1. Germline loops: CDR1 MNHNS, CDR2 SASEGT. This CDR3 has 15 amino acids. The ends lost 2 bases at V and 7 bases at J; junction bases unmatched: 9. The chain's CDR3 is CASSEPSTGVSGYTF. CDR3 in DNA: TGTGCCAGCAGTGAACCTTCGACAGGGGTTAGTGGCTACACCTTC.

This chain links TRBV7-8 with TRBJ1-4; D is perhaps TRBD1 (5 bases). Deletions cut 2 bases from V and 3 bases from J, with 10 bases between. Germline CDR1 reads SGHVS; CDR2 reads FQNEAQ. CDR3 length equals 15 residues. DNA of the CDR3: TGTGCCAGCAGCTTAAGGGGTTTAGCTAATGAAAAACTGTTTTTT. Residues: CASSLRGLANEKLFF.

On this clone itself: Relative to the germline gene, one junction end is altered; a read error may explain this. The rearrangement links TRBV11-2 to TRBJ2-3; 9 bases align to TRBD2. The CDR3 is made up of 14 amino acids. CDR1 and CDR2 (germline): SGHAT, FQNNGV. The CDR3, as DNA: TGTGCCAGCAGTCCTAGAGGGCCCGGGACTAGCACGAATTTT. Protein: CASSPRGPGTSTNF.

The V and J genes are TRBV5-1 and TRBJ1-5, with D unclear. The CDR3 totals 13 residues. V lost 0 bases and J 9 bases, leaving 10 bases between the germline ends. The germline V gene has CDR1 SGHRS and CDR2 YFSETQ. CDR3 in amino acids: CASSLEGEGPQHF. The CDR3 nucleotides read TGCGCCAGCAGCTTGGAGGGAGAGGGGCCCCAGCATTTT.

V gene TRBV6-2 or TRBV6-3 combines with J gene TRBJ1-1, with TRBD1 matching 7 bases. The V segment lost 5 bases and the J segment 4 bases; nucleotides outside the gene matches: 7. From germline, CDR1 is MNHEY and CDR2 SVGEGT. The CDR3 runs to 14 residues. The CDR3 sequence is CASSRTGGITEAFF. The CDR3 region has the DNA TGTGCCAGCAGTCGGACAGGAGGAATCACTGAAGCTTTCTTT.

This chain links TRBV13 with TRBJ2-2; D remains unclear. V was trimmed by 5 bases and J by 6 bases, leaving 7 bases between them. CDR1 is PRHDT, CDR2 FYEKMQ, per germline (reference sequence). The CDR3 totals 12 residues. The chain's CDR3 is CASSLGSGELFF. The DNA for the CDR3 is TGTGCCAGCAGCCTCGGGTCCGGGGAGCTGTTTTTT.

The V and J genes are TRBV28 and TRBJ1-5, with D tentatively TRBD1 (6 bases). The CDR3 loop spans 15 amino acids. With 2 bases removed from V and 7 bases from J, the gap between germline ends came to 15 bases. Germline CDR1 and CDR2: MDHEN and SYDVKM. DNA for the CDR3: TGTGCCAGCAGTTTAGGGCAGGGGTTTAGGCAGCCCCAGCATTTT. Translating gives CASSLGQGFRQPQHF. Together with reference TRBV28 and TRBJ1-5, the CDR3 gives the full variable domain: DVKVTQSSRYLVKRTGEKVFLECVQDMDHENMFWYRQDPGLGLRLIYFSYDVKMKEKGDIPEGYSVSREKKERFSLILESASTNQTSMYLCASSLGQGFRQPQHFGDGTRLSIL.

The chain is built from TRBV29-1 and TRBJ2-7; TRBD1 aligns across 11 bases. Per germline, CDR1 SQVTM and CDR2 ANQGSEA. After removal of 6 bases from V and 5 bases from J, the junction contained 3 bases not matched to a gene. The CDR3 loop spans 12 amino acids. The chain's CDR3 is CSVGQGDHEQYF. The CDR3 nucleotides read TGCAGCGTGGGACAGGGGGATCACGAGCAGTACTTC.

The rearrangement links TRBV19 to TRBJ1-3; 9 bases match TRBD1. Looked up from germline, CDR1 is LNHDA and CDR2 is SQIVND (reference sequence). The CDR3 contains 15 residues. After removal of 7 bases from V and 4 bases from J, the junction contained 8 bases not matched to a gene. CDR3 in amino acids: CASIPSGQGGNTIYF. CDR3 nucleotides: TGTGCCAGTATCCCCTCGGGACAGGGAGGAAACACCATATATTTT.

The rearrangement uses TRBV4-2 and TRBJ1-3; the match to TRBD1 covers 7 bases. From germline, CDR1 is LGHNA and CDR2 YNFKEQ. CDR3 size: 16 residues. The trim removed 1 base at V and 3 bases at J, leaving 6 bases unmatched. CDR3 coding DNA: TGTGCCAGCAGCCAAGTAGGGGGCGCGGATGGAAACACCATATATTTT. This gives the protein CASSQVGGADGNTIYF.

DNA of the CDR3: TGTGCCACCCCGGGACAGGACTATAATTCACCCCTCCACTTT. This encodes CATPGQDYNSPLHF. The chain combines TRBV2 with TRBJ1-6, with 8 bases aligning to TRBD1. Germline lookup yields CDR1 SNHLY and CDR2 FYNNEI. The CDR3 contains 14 residues. V lost 10 bases to trimming and J lost 3 bases; unmatched junction nucleotides: 5.

The DNA of the CDR3 is TGTGCCAGCAGCTTAACGGGACAGAGGAAAGAGACCCAGTACTTC. This codes for CASSLTGQRKETQYF. This chain joins TRBV7-3 and TRBJ2-5, with 7 bases identical to TRBD1. Per germline, CDR1 SGHTA and CDR2 FQGTGA. V lost 0 bases and J lost 3; bases outside the gene matches: 4. The CDR3 is 15 residues long.

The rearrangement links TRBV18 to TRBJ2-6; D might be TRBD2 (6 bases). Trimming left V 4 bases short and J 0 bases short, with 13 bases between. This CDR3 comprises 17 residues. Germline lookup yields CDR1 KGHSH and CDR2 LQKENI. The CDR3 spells CASSREVRRSGANVLTF. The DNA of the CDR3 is TGTGCCAGCTCACGGGAGGTCAGGCGCTCTGGGGCCAACGTCCTGACTTTC.

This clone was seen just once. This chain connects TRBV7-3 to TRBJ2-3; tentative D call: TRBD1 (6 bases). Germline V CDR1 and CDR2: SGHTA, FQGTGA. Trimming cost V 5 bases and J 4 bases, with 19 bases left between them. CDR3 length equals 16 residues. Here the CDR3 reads CASSPGDGIRADTQYF. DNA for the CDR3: TGTGCCAGCAGCCCAGGGGACGGGATTCGGGCAGATACGCAGTATTTT.

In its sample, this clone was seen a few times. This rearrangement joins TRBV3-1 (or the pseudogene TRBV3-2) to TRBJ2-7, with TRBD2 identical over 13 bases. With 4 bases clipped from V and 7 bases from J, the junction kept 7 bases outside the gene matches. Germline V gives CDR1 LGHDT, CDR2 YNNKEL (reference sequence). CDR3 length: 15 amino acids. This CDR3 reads CASSRGLAGTSEQYV. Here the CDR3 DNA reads TGTGCCAGCAGCCGGGGACTAGCGGGAACTAGTGAGCAGTACGTC.

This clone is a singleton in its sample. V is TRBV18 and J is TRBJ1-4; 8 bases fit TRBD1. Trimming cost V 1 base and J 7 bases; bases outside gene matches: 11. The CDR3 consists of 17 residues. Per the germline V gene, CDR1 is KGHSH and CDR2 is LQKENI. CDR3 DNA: TGTGCCAGCTCACCACATATCCCAGGGGGCTTCCCTGAAAAACTGTTTTTT. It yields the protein CASSPHIPGGFPEKLFF.

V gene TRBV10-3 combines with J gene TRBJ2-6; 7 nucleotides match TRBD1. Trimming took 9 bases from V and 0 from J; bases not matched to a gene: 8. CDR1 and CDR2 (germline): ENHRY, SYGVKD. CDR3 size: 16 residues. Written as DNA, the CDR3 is TGTGCCATGGGTCAGGGACAGAGCTCTGGGGCCAACGTCCTGACTTTC. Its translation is CAMGQGQSSGANVLTF.

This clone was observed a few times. This chain's CDR3 is CASSEAPGGGNQPQHF. The CDR3 DNA is TGTGCCAGCAGTGAAGCCCCAGGGGGTGGGAATCAGCCCCAGCATTTT. The genes are TRBV6-1 and TRBJ1-5; 7 bases line up with TRBD1. Germline V gene sequence: CDR1 MNHNS, CDR2 SASEGT. The CDR3 totals 16 residues. Unmatched junction bases numbered 6, after V lost 0 bases and J lost 4 bases.

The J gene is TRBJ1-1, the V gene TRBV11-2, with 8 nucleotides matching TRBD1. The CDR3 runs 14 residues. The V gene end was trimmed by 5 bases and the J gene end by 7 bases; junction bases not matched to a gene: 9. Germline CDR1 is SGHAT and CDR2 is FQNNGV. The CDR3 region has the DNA TGTGCCAGCAGCCCCCTACAGGGGGACGGTGAAGCTTTCTTT. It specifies CASSPLQGDGEAFF. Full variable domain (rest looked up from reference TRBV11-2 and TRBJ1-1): EAGVAQSPRYKIIEKRQSVAFWCNPISGHATLYWYQQILGQGPKLLIQFQNNGVVDDSQLPKDRFSAERLKGVDSTLKIQPAKLEDSAVYLCASSPLQGDGEAFFGQGTRLTVV.

The DNA for the CDR3 is TGTGCCAGCAGCCAAGTCAGCTATGGCTACACCTTC. Amino acid sequence: CASSQVSYGYTF. The chain combines TRBV14 with TRBJ1-2; no reliable D call. This CDR3 is 12 amino acids long. The V end lost 1 base, the J end lost 4 bases, and 4 bases lay between the germline ends. Germline lookup yields CDR1 SGHDN and CDR2 FVKESK.

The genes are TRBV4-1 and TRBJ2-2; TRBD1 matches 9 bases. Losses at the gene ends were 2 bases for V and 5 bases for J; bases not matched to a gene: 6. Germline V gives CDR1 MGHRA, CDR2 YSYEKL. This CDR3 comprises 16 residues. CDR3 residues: CASSQRDRVGTGELFF. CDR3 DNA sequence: TGCGCCAGCAGCCAAAGGGACAGGGTCGGGACCGGGGAGCTGTTTTTT.